The clone carrying this T cell receptor (beta chain) was detected a few times. The CDR3 loop spans 15 amino acids. V was pared by 3 bases and J by 4 bases, with 3 bases of the junction left unmatched. Looked up from germline, CDR1 is SGHTA and CDR2 is FQGNSA. This specimen comes from a study of blood T cell repertoires in COVID-19. Study-wide context: Sources were T cells, B-cell-depleted T cells, or PBMCs; the material itself was cDNA or gDNA.

Original methodology: Estimation of nucleated cell counts was performed using reference gene primer amplification. The assay was immunoSEQ multiplex PCR, and TCRdb's table has in-frame clones only and misses some. That table gives V, J and clone size, and the DNA gave D and trimming. In the table there are approximately 350,000 clones, around four fifths of which are singletons. This receptor was identified in a man aged 25-40 years with active or convalescent COVID-19. The sample consisted of peripheral blood. This chain uses TRBV7-2 with TRBJ2-1; TRBD2 agrees at 10 bases. The CDR3 is CASSFTSGEYNEQFF. Here the CDR3 DNA reads TGTGCCAGCAGCTTTACTAGCGGGGAGTACAATGAGCAGTTCTTC. Based on the CDR3 plus reference TRBV7-2 and TRBJ2-1, the full variable domain is GAGVSQSPSNKVTEKGKDVELRCDPISGHTALYWYRQSLGQGLEFLIYFQGNSAPDKSGLPSDRFSAERTGGSVSTLTIQRTQQEDSAVYLCASSFTSGEYNEQFFGPGTRLTVL.